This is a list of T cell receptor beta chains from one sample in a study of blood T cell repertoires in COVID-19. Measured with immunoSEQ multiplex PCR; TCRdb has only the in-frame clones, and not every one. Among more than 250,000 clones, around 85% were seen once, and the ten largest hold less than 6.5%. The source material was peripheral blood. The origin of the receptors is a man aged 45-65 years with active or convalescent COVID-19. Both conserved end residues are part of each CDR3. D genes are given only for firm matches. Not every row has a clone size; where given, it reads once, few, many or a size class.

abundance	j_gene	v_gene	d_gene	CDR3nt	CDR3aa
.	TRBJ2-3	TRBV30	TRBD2	TGTGCCTGGAGTGTTCTAGCGGGAGCAGATACGCAGTATTTT	CAWSVLAGADTQYF
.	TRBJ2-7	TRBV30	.	TGTGCCTGGAGTGTCACGGGAGCGTACGAGCAGTACTTC	CAWSVTGAYEQYF
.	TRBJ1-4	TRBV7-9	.	TGTGCCAGCAGCTTAGGGCAGGGCGGTGAAAAACTGTTTTTT	CASSLGQGGEKLFF
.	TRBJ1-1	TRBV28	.	TGTGCCACCCGAGGACCGGGGGGCACTGAAGCTTTCTTT	CATRGPGGTEAFF
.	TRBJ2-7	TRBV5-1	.	TGCGCCAGCAGCTTAGAGGGCTTCAACTACGAGCAGTACTTC	CASSLEGFNYEQYF
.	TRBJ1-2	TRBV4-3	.	TGCGCCAGCAGCCAAGACCCCTCGGCGGATTCCTATGGCTACACCTTC	CASSQDPSADSYGYTF
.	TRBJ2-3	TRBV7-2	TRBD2	TGTGCCAGCAGCTTAGATGGTAGCGGGAGTCGGGCGCAGTATTTT	CASSLDGSGSRAQYF
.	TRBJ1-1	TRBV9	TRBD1	TGTGCCAGCAGCACCCCGGGACAGCTTGAAGCTTTCTTT	CASSTPGQLEAFF
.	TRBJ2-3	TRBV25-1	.	TGTGCCAGCAAAGGGGGCACAGATACGCAGTATTTT	CASKGGTDTQYF
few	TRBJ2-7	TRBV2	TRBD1	TGTGCCAGCAGTGGACAGGCAACAGGGGTCGAGCAGTACTTC	CASSGQATGVEQYF
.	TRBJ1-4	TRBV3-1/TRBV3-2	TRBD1	TGTGCCAGCAGCCAACAGGGGGCTAATGAAAAACTGTTTTTT	CASSQQGANEKLFF
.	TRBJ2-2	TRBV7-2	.	TGTGCCAGCAGCTCGTCGAACACCGGGGAGCTGTTTTTT	CASSSSNTGELFF
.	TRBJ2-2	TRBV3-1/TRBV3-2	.	TGTGCCAGCAGCCAGTCCCTCATGGCAGGGCGAACCGGGGAGCTGTTTTTT	CASSQSLMAGRTGELFF
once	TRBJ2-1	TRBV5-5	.	TGTGCCGGCAGCTTATCCCGGAATGAGCAGTTCTTC	CAGSLSRNEQFF
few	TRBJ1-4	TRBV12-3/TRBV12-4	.	TGTGCCAGCAGGTCTCTCCGGTCGACTCTGTTTTTT	CASRSLRSTLFF
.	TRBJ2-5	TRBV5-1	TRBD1	TGCGCCAGCAGCTCACCCGGGACAGTGCAAGAGACCCAGTACTTC	CASSSPGTVQETQYF
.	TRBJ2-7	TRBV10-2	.	TGCGCAACCAACCAGGGGTACGAGCAGTACTTC	CATNQGYEQYF
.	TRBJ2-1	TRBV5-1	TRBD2	TGCGCCAGCAGCTTGGGACTAGCGGCCTACAATGAGCAGTTCTTC	CASSLGLAAYNEQFF
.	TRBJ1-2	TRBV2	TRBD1	TGTGCCAGCAGAACCGGGACAGGGGGCTATGGCTACACCTTC	CASRTGTGGYGYTF
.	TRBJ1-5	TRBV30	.	TGTGCCTGGAGTGTATCTGGAGGTCAGCCCCAGCATTTT	CAWSVSGGQPQHF
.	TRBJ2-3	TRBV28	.	TGTGCCAGCAGTTTAGAGCAACCACTTACGCAGTATTTT	CASSLEQPLTQYF
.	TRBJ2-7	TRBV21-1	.	TGTGCCAGCAGCAAGACAGGGTGGAGGGAGGTAGGCGGGTACGAGCAGTACTTC	CASSKTGWREVGGYEQYF
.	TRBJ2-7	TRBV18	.	TGTGCCAGCTCCTCAGGGGCTTCCTACGAGCAGTACTTC	CASSSGASYEQYF
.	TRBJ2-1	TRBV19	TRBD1	TGTGCCAGTAGTATAGATCTCGGACAGGCCCTTCCTTACAATGAGCAGTTCTTC	CASSIDLGQALPYNEQFF
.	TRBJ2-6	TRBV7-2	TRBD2	TGTGCCAGCAGCTTGTTAGCGGGGACCTCTGGGGCCAACGTCCTGACTTTC	CASSLLAGTSGANVLTF
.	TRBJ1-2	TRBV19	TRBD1	TGTGCCAGTAGGAGACAGGGGACCTATGGCTACACCTTC	CASRRQGTYGYTF
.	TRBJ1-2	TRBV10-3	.	TGTGCCATCAGTGAGTCGGCAGTCGCTAACTATGGCTACACCTTC	CAISESAVANYGYTF
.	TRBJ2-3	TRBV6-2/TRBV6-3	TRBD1	TGTGCCAGCAGTTTACTCACGGACAGGGGAAGAGATACGCAGTATTTT	CASSLLTDRGRDTQYF